This TCR beta chain comes out of a study of T cell changes during pregnancy in multiple sclerosis. Libraries were prepared by immunoSEQ multiplex PCR; TCRdb keeps only in-frame clonotypes and omits some of them. Among under 35,000 clones listed, over 85% were seen once. The CDR3 consists of 15 residues. The V gene's germline CDR1 is KGHSH and CDR2 LQKENI. Trimming stripped 2 bases from V and 0 bases from J, with 10 bases between. The chain combines TRBV18 with TRBJ1-1, with D unresolved. Sequencing was performed on CD4+ T cells from peripheral blood mononuclear cells, taken in the first trimester of pregnancy. The clonotype comes from a female donor with multiple sclerosis, enrolled in a pregnancy study. In DNA, the CDR3 is TGTGCCAGCTCACCATACATTTCCTTGAACACTGAAGCTTTCTTT. This sequence encodes CASSPYISLNTEAFF.